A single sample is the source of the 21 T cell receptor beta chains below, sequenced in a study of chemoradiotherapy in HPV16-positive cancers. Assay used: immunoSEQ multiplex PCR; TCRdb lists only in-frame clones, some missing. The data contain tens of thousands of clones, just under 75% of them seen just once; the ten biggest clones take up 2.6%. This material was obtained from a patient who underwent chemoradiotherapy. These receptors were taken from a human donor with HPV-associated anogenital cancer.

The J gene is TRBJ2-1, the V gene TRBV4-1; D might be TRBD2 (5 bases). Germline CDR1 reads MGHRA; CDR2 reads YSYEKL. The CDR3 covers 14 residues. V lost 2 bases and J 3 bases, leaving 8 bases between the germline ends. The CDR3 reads CASSQPGIYNEQFF. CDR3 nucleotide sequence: TGCGCCAGCAGCCAACCGGGAATCTACAATGAGCAGTTCTTC.

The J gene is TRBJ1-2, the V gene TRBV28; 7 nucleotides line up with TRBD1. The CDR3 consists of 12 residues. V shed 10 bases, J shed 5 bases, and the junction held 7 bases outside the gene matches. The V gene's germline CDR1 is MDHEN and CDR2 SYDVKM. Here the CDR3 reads CAIHTGVYGYTF. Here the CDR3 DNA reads TGTGCCATCCACACAGGGGTATATGGCTACACCTTC.

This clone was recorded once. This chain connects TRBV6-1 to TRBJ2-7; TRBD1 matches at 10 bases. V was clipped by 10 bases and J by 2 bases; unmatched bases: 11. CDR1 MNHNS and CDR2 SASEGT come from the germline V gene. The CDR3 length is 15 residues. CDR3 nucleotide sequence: TGTGCCACCAGCAGGGGGACAGGGGACCCCTACGAGCAGTACTTC. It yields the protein CATSRGTGDPYEQYF.

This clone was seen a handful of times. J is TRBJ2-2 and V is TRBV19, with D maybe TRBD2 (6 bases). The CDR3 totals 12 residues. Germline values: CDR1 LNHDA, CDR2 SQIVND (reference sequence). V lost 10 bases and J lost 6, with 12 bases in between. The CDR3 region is CATMDYPGELFF. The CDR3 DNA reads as TGTGCCACCATGGACTACCCCGGGGAGCTGTTTTTT.

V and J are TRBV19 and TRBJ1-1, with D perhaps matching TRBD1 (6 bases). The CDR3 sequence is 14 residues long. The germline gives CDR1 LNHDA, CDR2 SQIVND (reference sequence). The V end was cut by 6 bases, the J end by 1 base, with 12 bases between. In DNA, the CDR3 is TGTGCCAGTAGCGAGACAGGATGGAACACTGAAGCTTTCTTT. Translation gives CASSETGWNTEAFF.

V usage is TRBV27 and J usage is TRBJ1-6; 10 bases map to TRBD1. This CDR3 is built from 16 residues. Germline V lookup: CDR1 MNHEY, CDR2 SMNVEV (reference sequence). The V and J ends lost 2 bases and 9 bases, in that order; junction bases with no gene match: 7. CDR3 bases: TGTGCCAGCAGTTTACTGACAGGGGGCATGGGTTCACCCCTCCACTTT. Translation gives CASSLLTGGMGSPLHF.

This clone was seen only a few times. CDR3 in DNA: TGTGCCAGCACCCTGGGGAGGGGTGGATTTGCGCAGTATTTT. The encoded protein is CASTLGRGGFAQYF. This chain links TRBV11-3 with TRBJ2-3, with 7 nucleotides matching TRBD2. Germline CDR1 and CDR2: SGHNT and YENEEA. This CDR3 comprises 14 residues. Losses at the gene ends were 7 bases for V and 10 bases for J; bases not matched to a gene: 14.

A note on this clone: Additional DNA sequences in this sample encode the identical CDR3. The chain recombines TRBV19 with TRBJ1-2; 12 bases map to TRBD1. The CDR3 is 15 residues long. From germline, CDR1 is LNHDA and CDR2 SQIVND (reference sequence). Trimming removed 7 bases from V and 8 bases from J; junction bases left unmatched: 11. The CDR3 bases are TGTGCCAGTAAAGGGGACAGGGGGCGCGGGGGCGGCTACACCTTC. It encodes CASKGDRGRGGGYTF.

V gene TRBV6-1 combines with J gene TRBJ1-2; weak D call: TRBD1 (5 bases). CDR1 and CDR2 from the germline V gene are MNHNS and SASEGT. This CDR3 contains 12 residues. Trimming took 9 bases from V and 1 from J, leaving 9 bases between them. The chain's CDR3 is CASGTVNYGYTF. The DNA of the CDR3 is TGTGCCAGTGGGACCGTTAACTATGGCTACACCTTC.

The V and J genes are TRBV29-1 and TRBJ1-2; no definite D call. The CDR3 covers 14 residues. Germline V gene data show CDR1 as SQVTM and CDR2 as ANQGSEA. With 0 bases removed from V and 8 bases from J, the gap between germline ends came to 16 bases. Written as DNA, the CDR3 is TGCAGCGTTGAAGAAGGTGCGGAGGCTGGAGGCTACACCTTC. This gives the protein CSVEEGAEAGGYTF.

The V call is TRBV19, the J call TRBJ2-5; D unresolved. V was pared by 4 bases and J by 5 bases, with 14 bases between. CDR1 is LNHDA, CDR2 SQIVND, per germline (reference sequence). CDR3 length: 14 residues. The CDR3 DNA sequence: TGTGCCAGTAGTACGCCGGTCTCACAGGAGACCCAGTACTTC. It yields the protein CASSTPVSQETQYF.

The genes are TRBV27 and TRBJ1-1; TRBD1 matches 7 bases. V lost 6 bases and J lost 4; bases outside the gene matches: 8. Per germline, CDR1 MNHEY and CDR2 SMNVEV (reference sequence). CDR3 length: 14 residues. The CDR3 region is CASRPPTGSTEAFF. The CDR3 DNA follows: TGTGCCAGCAGACCACCGACAGGGAGCACTGAAGCTTTCTTT.

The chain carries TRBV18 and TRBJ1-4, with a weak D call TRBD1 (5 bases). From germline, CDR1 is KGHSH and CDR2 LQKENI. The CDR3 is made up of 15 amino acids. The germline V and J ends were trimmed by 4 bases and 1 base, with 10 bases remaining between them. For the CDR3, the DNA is TGTGCCAGCTCACTACTCACAGGAACTAATGAAAAACTGTTTTTT. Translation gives CASSLLTGTNEKLFF.

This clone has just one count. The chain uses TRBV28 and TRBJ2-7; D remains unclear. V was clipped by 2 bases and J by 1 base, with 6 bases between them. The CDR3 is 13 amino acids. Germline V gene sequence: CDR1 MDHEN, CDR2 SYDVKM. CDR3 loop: CASSLGRSYEQYF. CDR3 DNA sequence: TGTGCCAGCAGTTTAGGCAGGTCCTACGAGCAGTACTTC.

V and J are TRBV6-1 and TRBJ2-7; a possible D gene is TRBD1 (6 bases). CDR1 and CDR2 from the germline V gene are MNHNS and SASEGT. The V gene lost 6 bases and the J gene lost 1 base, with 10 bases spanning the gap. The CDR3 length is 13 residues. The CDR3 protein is CASRMDRSYEQYF. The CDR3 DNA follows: TGTGCCAGCAGAATGGACAGATCCTACGAGCAGTACTTC.

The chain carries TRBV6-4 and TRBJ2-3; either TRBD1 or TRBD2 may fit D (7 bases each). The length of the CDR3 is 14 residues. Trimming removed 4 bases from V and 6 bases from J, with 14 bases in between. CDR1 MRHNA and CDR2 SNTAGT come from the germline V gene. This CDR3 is CASSAQGTTDTQYF. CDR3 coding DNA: TGTGCCAGCAGTGCACAGGGGACTACTGATACGCAGTATTTT.

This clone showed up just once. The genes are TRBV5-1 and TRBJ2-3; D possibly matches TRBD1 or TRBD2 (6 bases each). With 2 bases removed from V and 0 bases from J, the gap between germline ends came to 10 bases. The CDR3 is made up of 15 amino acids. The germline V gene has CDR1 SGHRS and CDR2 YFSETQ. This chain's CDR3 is CASSFWGASTDTQYF. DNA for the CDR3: TGCGCCAGCAGCTTTTGGGGGGCAAGCACAGATACGCAGTATTTT.

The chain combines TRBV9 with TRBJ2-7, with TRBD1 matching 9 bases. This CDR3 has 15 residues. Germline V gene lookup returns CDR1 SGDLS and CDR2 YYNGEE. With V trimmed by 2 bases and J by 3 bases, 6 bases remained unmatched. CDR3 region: CASSVGDRAFYEQYF. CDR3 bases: TGTGCCAGCAGCGTCGGGGACAGGGCATTCTACGAGCAGTACTTC.

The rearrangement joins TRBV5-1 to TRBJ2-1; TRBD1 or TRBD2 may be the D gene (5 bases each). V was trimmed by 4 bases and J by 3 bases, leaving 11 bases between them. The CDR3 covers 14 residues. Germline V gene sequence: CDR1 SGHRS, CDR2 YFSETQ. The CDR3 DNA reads TGCGCCAGCAGCCCCGGGGCCGTCTACAATGAGCAGTTCTTC. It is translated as CASSPGAVYNEQFF.

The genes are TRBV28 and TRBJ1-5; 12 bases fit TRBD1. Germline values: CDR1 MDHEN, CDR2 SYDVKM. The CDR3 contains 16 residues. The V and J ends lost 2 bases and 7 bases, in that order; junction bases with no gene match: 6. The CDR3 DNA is TGTGCCAGCAGTTTACGAGGGACAGGGGGCAGACAGCCCCAGCATTTT. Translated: CASSLRGTGGRQPQHF.

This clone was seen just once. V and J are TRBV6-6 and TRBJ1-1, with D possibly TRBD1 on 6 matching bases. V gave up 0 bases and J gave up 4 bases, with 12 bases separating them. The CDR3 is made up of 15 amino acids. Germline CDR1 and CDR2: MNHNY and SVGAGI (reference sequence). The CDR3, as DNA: TGTGCCAGCAGTTACTCGTCAGGGGTGGGCACTGAAGCTTTCTTT. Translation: CASSYSSGVGTEAFF.